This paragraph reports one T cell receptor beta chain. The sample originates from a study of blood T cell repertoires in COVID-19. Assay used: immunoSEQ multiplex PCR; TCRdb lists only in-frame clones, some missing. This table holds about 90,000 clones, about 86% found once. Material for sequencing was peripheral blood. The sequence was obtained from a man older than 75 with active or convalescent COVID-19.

This CDR3 is CASSQTPGQGSYGYTF. The DNA for the CDR3 is TGTGCCAGCAGCCAGACCCCCGGGCAGGGTTCCTATGGCTACACCTTC. The chain employs TRBV4-2 and TRBJ1-2, with a tentative D call TRBD1 (5 bases). The CDR3 spans 16 residues. Trimming took 3 bases from V and 4 from J, leaving 18 bases between them. The germline V gene has CDR1 LGHNA and CDR2 YNFKEQ.